Listed here are 23 T cell receptor beta chains from one sample, sequenced in a study of T cells in Graves' hyperthyroidism and ophthalmopathy. The CDR3 regions of TCR beta were amplified from RNA transcripts. First-round RT-PCR with HTBI primers amplified the TCR CDR3 region. TCRdb used MiXCR to reprocess the multiplex PCR reads, holding one entry per CDR3 protein. In the table there are just over 550,000 distinct CDR3 sequences, just over 45% of which are singletons. The sample taken for sequencing was peripheral blood or thyroid tissue (not recorded which). Every receptor here comes from a woman younger than 30 with Graves' hyperthyroidism.

This clonotype turned up a few times. The V gene is TRBV29-1, the J gene TRBJ2-2; D remains unclear. The germline CDR1 and CDR2 sequences are SQVTM and ANQGSEA. The CDR3 has 13 amino acids. Deletions cut 7 bases from V and 1 base from J, with 10 bases between. The CDR3 region has the DNA TGCAGCGCTCCGGTCGAGAACACCGGGGAGCTGTTTTTT. Translating gives CSAPVENTGELFF.

The V gene is TRBV2, the J gene TRBJ1-1; 10 positions match TRBD1. Germline CDR1 SNHLY, CDR2 FYNNEI. The J segment lost 5 bases and the V segment lost 6 bases, leaving 6 bases of the junction unmatched. This CDR3 spans 14 amino acids. The DNA of the CDR3 is TGTGCCAGCAGAACAGGGACAGGGGAAACTGAAGCTTTCTTT. This encodes CASRTGTGETEAFF.

This clonotype was counted at least ten times. V gene TRBV20-1 combines with J gene TRBJ2-5; D might be TRBD1 or TRBD2, each matching 5 bases. V was trimmed by 0 bases and J by 5 bases, leaving 10 bases between them. The germline gives CDR1 DFQATT, CDR2 SNEGSKA (reference sequence). The CDR3 sequence is 13 residues long. The CDR3 DNA sequence: TGCAGTGCTAGAGATGCAGGGACGGAGACCCAGTACTTC. Protein product: CSARDAGTETQYF.

This sequence joins TRBV7-2 and TRBJ1-2, with 7 bases identical to TRBD1. Germline trimming cut 5 bases from V and 6 bases from J; bases unmatched to any gene: 6. The CDR3 sequence is 13 residues long. Germline V gene lookup returns CDR1 SGHTA and CDR2 FQGNSA. CDR3 amino acids: CASSVQGGDGYTF. The CDR3 DNA reads as TGTGCCAGCAGCGTTCAGGGGGGGGATGGCTACACCTTC.

A note on this clonotype: This may be a read error: a much more frequent sequence differs by one nucleotide. The CDR3 DNA follows: TGTGCCAGTAGTATGGGGCGGATGAACGCTGAAGCTTTCTTT. It codes for CASSMGRMNAEAFF. V is TRBV19 and J is TRBJ1-1; possibly TRBD1 for D (5 bases). The V gene's germline CDR1 is LNHDA and CDR2 SQIVND (reference sequence). The CDR3 totals 14 residues.

The genes are TRBV7-2 and TRBJ2-5; unclear D gene. From germline, CDR1 is SGHTA and CDR2 FQGNSA. Trimming removed 11 bases from V and 6 bases from J, with 13 bases in between. The CDR3 runs 11 residues. The DNA for the CDR3 is TGTGCCTGGAGCCCTGACCAGACCCAGTACTTC. This translates into CAWSPDQTQYF.

This clonotype was counted ten times or more. CDR3 loop: CASRAYGYTF. CDR3 DNA sequence: TGTGCCAGCAGGGCCTATGGCTACACCTTC. This chain connects TRBV2 to TRBJ1-2; D remains unclear. V was cut by 6 bases and J by 4 bases, with 3 bases left in between. CDR3 length: 10 residues. Looked up from germline, CDR1 is SNHLY and CDR2 is FYNNEI.

The genes are TRBV5-1 and TRBJ1-4; 7 bases map to TRBD1. CDR1 is SGHRS and CDR2 is YFSETQ in the germline V gene. CDR3 length: 15 amino acids. V lost 4 bases to trimming and J lost 0 bases; unmatched junction nucleotides: 3. CDR3 sequence reads: CASSPDRATNEKLFF. The DNA of the CDR3 is TGCGCCAGCAGCCCTGACAGGGCAACTAATGAAAAACTGTTTTTT.

The chain is built from TRBV25-1 and TRBJ1-2; D is unclear. V was cut by 8 bases and J by 5 bases, with 24 bases left in between. This CDR3 is 16 amino acids long. Germline lookup yields CDR1 MGHDK and CDR2 SYGVNS. CDR3 loop: CASVEDPFKGRYGYTF. CDR3 bases: TGTGCCAGCGTTGAAGATCCGTTCAAGGGCCGGTATGGCTACACCTTC.

CDR3 in amino acids: CASSRGSWDAYEQYF. The CDR3 nucleotides are TGTGCCAGCAGCAGGGGGTCTTGGGATGCCTACGAGCAGTACTTC. The rearrangement links TRBV7-6 to TRBJ2-7; a weak D match, TRBD1 (6 bases). Germline CDR1 SGHVS, CDR2 FNYEAQ. Trimming took 5 bases from V and 2 from J, leaving 16 bases between them. The CDR3 extends over 15 amino acids. Filled out from reference TRBV7-6 and TRBJ2-7, the complete variable domain reads GAGVSQSPRYKVTKRGQDVALRCDPISGHVSLYWYRQALGQGPEFLTYFNYEAQQDKSGLPNDRFSAERPEGSISTLTIQRTEQRDSAMYRCASSRGSWDAYEQYFGPGTRLTVT.

This sequence joins TRBV2 and TRBJ1-5, with D perhaps matching TRBD1 (6 bases). V lost 1 base and J lost 6, with 16 bases in between. The germline V gene encodes CDR1 SNHLY and CDR2 FYNNEI. The CDR3 is 16 amino acids. In nucleotides, the CDR3 is TGTGCCAGCAGTGAAGAGGTTGGGGGGCGAAGTCAGCCCCAGCATTTT. Protein product: CASSEEVGGRSQPQHF. The full variable domain, with the rest looked up from reference TRBV2 and TRBJ1-5, is EPEVTQTPSHQVTQMGQEVILRCVPISNHLYFYWYRQILGQKVEFLVSFYNNEISEKSEIFDDQFSVERPDGSNFTLKIRSTKLEDSAMYFCASSEEVGGRSQPQHFGDGTRLSIL.

The chain couples TRBV7-9 to TRBJ1-5, with D uncertain. The ends were cut back, 5 bases at V and 6 bases at J, with 11 bases in the middle. This CDR3 region has 13 residues. From germline, CDR1 is SEHNR and CDR2 FQNEAQ (reference sequence). CDR3 amino acids: CASSQDYGQPQHF. In nucleotides, the CDR3 is TGTGCCAGCAGCCAAGACTACGGTCAGCCCCAGCATTTT.

This clonotype was picked up a small number of times. This rearrangement joins TRBV7-3 to TRBJ1-3; D may be TRBD1 (6 bases). CDR3 length equals 16 residues. V was cut by 4 bases and J by 0 bases, with 13 bases left in between. Per germline, CDR1 SGHTA and CDR2 FQGTGA. The CDR3 DNA is TGTGCCAGCAGCTCGACAGGTCTCAGCTCTGGAAACACCATATATTTT. It translates to CASSSTGLSSGNTIYF.

This clonotype showed up just a few times. The genes are TRBV29-1 and TRBJ2-7, with TRBD2 matching over 14 bases. The CDR3 runs 15 residues. The V gene's germline CDR1 is SQVTM and CDR2 ANQGSEA. Losses at the gene ends were 7 bases for V and 3 bases for J; bases not matched to a gene: 8. This CDR3 is CSAGTSGGMGYEQYF. CDR3 nucleotides: TGCAGCGCCGGGACTAGCGGGGGTATGGGCTACGAGCAGTACTTC.

This clonotype is a singleton in its sample. A much larger clone lies a single base off, so this may be a read error. The V gene is TRBV7-9, the J gene TRBJ1-2, with D hard to call. Trimming removed 5 bases at V and 6 bases at J, with 19 bases between. The CDR3 has 15 residues. Germline CDR1 reads SEHNR; CDR2 reads FQNEAQ (reference sequence). The CDR3 nucleotides read TGTGCCAGCAGCCCGCCGGGCGTCATATGGGATGGCTACACCTTC. Translated, it gives CASSPPGVIWDGYTF.

The table lists this clonotype with a few counts. This CDR3 reads CSATLAGPYGYTF. The CDR3, as DNA: TGCAGTGCTACCCTGGCAGGGCCCTATGGCTACACCTTC. The rearrangement joins TRBV20-1 to TRBJ1-2; a possible D gene is TRBD1 (5 bases). This CDR3 contains 13 residues. The V gene's germline CDR1 is DFQATT and CDR2 SNEGSKA (reference sequence). Trimming shortened V by 4 bases and J by 4 bases, and 13 bases separated the two germline ends.

A note on this clonotype: A read error may account for a junction end that differs from germline. This chain links TRBV7-3 with TRBJ1-1; weak D call: TRBD1 (5 bases). This CDR3 is built from 15 residues. Germline assignment: CDR1 SGHTA and CDR2 FQGTGA. The CDR3 region has the DNA TGCGCCAGCAGCTCCTTACTCGGGGGGGACACTGAAGCTTTCTTT. Protein sequence: CASSSLLGGDTEAFF.

This clonotype was seen more than once but under ten times. The chain is built from TRBV5-4 and TRBJ2-2; TRBD1 matches at 8 bases. The CDR3 runs to 18 residues. The V gene end was trimmed by 0 bases and the J gene end by 3 bases; junction bases not matched to a gene: 10. From germline, CDR1 is SGHNT and CDR2 YYREEE (reference sequence). The CDR3 nucleotides are TGTGCCAGCAGCTTGGCCCCCGCTCGGACAGGGTACACCGGGGAGCTGTTTTTT. Amino acids: CASSLAPARTGYTGELFF.

The J gene is TRBJ1-1, the V gene TRBV2, with D unresolved. The CDR3 length is 14 residues. Germline values: CDR1 SNHLY, CDR2 FYNNEI. V was pared by 1 base and J by 0 bases, with 6 bases between. DNA of the CDR3: TGTGCCAGCAGTGAAGGGCTGTTGAACACTGAAGCTTTCTTT. It yields the protein CASSEGLLNTEAFF. Using reference TRBV2 and TRBJ1-1 for the parts outside the CDR3, the full variable domain is EPEVTQTPSHQVTQMGQEVILRCVPISNHLYFYWYRQILGQKVEFLVSFYNNEISEKSEIFDDQFSVERPDGSNFTLKIRSTKLEDSAMYFCASSEGLLNTEAFFGQGTRLTVV.

This clonotype was found a few times. The chain joins TRBV15 to TRBJ1-5; D not resolved. The CDR3 is 21 residues long. Germline CDR1 LNHNV, CDR2 YYDKDF (reference sequence). Trimming left V 0 bases short and J 2 bases short, with 26 bases between. This CDR3 reads CATSREDIHSFYSNGNQPQHF. CDR3 nucleotide sequence: TGTGCCACCAGCAGAGAGGATATCCACAGTTTCTATAGTAACGGCAATCAGCCCCAGCATTTT. The full variable domain, its missing parts supplied by reference TRBV15 and TRBJ1-5, is DAMVIQNPRYQVTQFGKPVTLSCSQTLNHNVMYWYQQKSSQAPKLLFHYYDKDFNNEADTPDNFQSRRPNTSFCFLDIRSPGLGDTAMYLCATSREDIHSFYSNGNQPQHFGDGTRLSIL.

This clonotype was recorded a few times. The chain combines TRBV2 with TRBJ1-2, with no clear D. Germline V gene lookup returns CDR1 SNHLY and CDR2 FYNNEI. CDR3 length equals 9 residues. The DNA of the CDR3 is TGTGCTAGTATGGGAGGCTACACCTTC. It translates to CASMGGYTF.

This clonotype has just one count. The gene calls are TRBV7-2 and TRBJ2-5; TRBD1 aligns across 7 bases. The CDR3 extends over 15 amino acids. V lost 6 bases to trimming and J lost 4 bases; unmatched junction nucleotides: 11. Germline CDR1 SGHTA, CDR2 FQGNSA. The CDR3 DNA sequence: TGTGCCAGCAGGTCGGGACAGTTTGCCCGAGAGACCCAGTACTTC. Encoded protein: CASRSGQFARETQYF.

This rearrangement joins TRBV7-2 to TRBJ2-7, with TRBD2 matching over 9 bases. There are 15 residues in the CDR3. Looked up from germline, CDR1 is SGHTA and CDR2 is FQGNSA. Trimming at V came to 5 bases and at J to 5 bases, leaving 10 bases not matched to a gene. CDR3 loop: CASSQTSGQYHEQYF. CDR3 coding DNA: TGTGCCAGCAGCCAAACTAGCGGGCAATACCACGAGCAGTACTTC.